The 2 T cell receptor beta chains reported below all come from one sample, sequenced in a study of human T cells and chemical hapten exposure. TCRdb recomputed calls from the RACE reads with MiXCR, one row per CDR3 protein. The top ten clones hold around 2.2% of a sample with 95,000 to 150,000 distinct CDR3 sequences, 11% of them seen once. The time point is: patch test 3, about 24 weeks after DPC sensitization. Treatment reported: therapeutic diphenylcyclopropenone sensitization with weekly scalp DPC. The sequenced sample was whole blood, obtained in connection with sensitization to the hapten diphenylcyclopropenone (DPC). The origin of the receptors is a woman aged 45-60 years with alopecia areata. Some clones in this sample may be carry-over from other donors' samples.

The chain joins TRBV5-1 to TRBJ1-1, with TRBD1 matching 7 bases. The CDR3 is made up of 15 amino acids. Germline V lookup: CDR1 SGHRS, CDR2 YFSETQ. Trimming took 5 bases from V and 2 from J; bases not matched to a gene: 9. The CDR3 region is CASSRDSLSNTEAFF. For the CDR3, the DNA is TGCGCCAGCAGTCGGGACAGCCTAAGCAACACTGAAGCTTTCTTT.

A few counts support this clonotype. CDR3 region: CATSDPRGHQETQYF. Here the CDR3 DNA reads TGTGCCACCAGTGATCCCAGGGGCCACCAAGAGACCCAGTACTTC. V is TRBV24-1 and J is TRBJ2-5, with a possible D match to TRBD1 (6 bases). The germline V gene encodes CDR1 KGHDR and CDR2 SFDVKD. The V end was cut by 3 bases, the J end by 0 bases, with 10 bases between. This CDR3 has 15 residues.